These T cell receptor beta chains were read from a single sample in a study of shared clonotypes between healthy human individuals. Assay: immunoSEQ multiplex PCR; the TCRdb copy retains only in-frame clones and omits some. The data show about 1 million clones, with roughly 70% seen just once and over 1.3% held by the top ten. The sequencing sample was made of memory CD4+ T cells sorted from blood. All receptors come from a man between 18 and 35 years old in good health. Each CDR3 is given with its conserved first and last residue. The D gene is left open where the match is weak. Clone sizes are given selectively: once, few, many, or a class where the clone is expanded.

clone_size j_call cdr3_length v_call d_call cdr3_nt cdr3_aa
NA TRBJ2-7 15 TRBV27 NA TGTGCCAGCAGTACTACACAGACAGGTTCCTACGAGCAGTACTTC CASSTTQTGSYEQYF
NA TRBJ2-2 16 TRBV30 NA TGTGCCTGGAGTACAGCGGAGAGGCCGAACACCGGGGAGCTGTTTTTT CAWSTAERPNTGELFF
NA TRBJ1-6 16 TRBV18 TRBD1 TGTGCCAGCTCACCTACAGGGGGCAGGTATAATTCACCCCTCCACTTT CASSPTGGRYNSPLHF
NA TRBJ2-3 17 TRBV14 TRBD2 TGTGCCAGCAGCCCGAAGACTGGCGGGAGTAGCCCAGATACGCAGTATTTT CASSPKTGGSSPDTQYF
NA TRBJ1-2 15 TRBV28 TRBD1 TGTGCCAGCAGTTCGGGACAGGCGAGATACTATGGCTACACCTTC CASSSGQARYYGYTF
NA TRBJ2-5 13 TRBV6-1 NA TGTGCCAGCAATTTATCAGGTCGGGAGACCCAGTACTTC CASNLSGRETQYF
NA TRBJ2-1 15 TRBV5-6 NA TGTGCCAGCAGCTTCTCCGGGACCCATTTCAATGAGCAGTTCTTC CASSFSGTHFNEQFF
NA TRBJ2-1 14 TRBV15 TRBD2 TGTGCCACCAGCAGGGGACTAGTCTCGGGTGAGCAGTTCTTC CATSRGLVSGEQFF
NA TRBJ2-3 15 TRBV18 NA TGTGCCAGCTCACCTTGGACAGCTAGCACAGATACGCAGTATTTT CASSPWTASTDTQYF
NA TRBJ2-2 13 TRBV6-1 NA TGTGCCAGCAGGATCGCGAACACCGGGGAGCTGTTTTTT CASRIANTGELFF
NA TRBJ2-3 12 TRBV5-6 NA TGTGCCAGCAGCTATCCCGTCGGCGGGCAGTATTTT CASSYPVGGQYF
few TRBJ1-6 15 TRBV27 TRBD1 TGTGCCAGCGCCCTGGGGACAGGTTTTAATTCACCCCTCCACTTT CASALGTGFNSPLHF
NA TRBJ2-5 13 TRBV5-8 NA TGTGCCAGCAGCTTGCAAACTGGAGAGACCCAGTACTTC CASSLQTGETQYF
many TRBJ1-1 16 TRBV5-1 TRBD1 TGCGCCAGCAGCCCGGGACAGGGGGCGTGGGACACTGAAGCTTTCTTT CASSPGQGAWDTEAFF
NA TRBJ1-3 16 TRBV9 NA TGTGCCAGCAGCGTAGCTACTGGGGCAGGGGGAAACACCATATATTTT CASSVATGAGGNTIYF
NA TRBJ1-2 12 TRBV9 NA TGTGCCAGCAGCGTAGAGGGGGGCGGCTACACCTTC CASSVEGGGYTF
NA TRBJ2-2 13 TRBV19 NA TGTGCCAGTAGTATTGGTAACGTCGGGGAGCTGTTTTTT CASSIGNVGELFF
NA TRBJ2-5 16 TRBV10-1 TRBD2 TGCGCCAGCAGTGAGGGACTAGCGGGGCCAGGGGAGACCCAGTACTTC CASSEGLAGPGETQYF
NA TRBJ2-1 15 TRBV30 TRBD2 TGTGCCTGGAGCGGAACCGGGACTATAAGATCGGGGCAGTTCTTC CAWSGTGTIRSGQFF
NA TRBJ2-7 12 TRBV7-2 NA TGTGCCAGCAAAGGGGCCTCCTACGAGCAGTACTTC CASKGASYEQYF
NA TRBJ1-2 14 TRBV6-6 NA TGTGCCAGCAGTTACTCGGTCGGGACCTATGGCTACACCTTC CASSYSVGTYGYTF
NA TRBJ2-7 14 TRBV7-9 TRBD1 TGTGCCAGCAGCTTAGAGGGGGCTCAGTACGAGCAGTACTTC CASSLEGAQYEQYF
once TRBJ2-7 15 TRBV4-1 TRBD2 TGCGCCAGCAGCCAATTGGGGGGGAAGCCCTACGAGCAGTACTTC CASSQLGGKPYEQYF
NA TRBJ2-1 15 TRBV5-1 NA TGCGCCAGCACCCCGGCGGGGAGCTCCTACAATGAGCAGTTCTTC CASTPAGSSYNEQFF
NA TRBJ1-1 14 TRBV10-3 NA TGTGCCATCAGTGAGTTTACAGTGAACACTGAAGCTTTCTTT CAISEFTVNTEAFF
NA TRBJ2-7 16 TRBV7-8 TRBD1 TGTGCCAGCAGCCCAGCGGACGGGACAGGGGCCTACGAGCAGTACTTC CASSPADGTGAYEQYF
NA TRBJ2-7 18 TRBV10-3 TRBD2 TGTGCCATCAGTGAGTCTCCGGGACTAGCGGGAAATCACTACGAGCAGTACTTC CAISESPGLAGNHYEQYF
NA TRBJ2-7 14 TRBV28 NA TGTGCCAGCAGTTTGAGGGTAGGGGTCTACGAGCAGTACTTC CASSLRVGVYEQYF
NA TRBJ2-1 14 TRBV6-6 TRBD1 TGTGCCAGCAGTTCGACAGGGGGCTATAATGAGCAGTTCTTC CASSSTGGYNEQFF
NA TRBJ1-2 12 TRBV18 NA TGTGCCAGCTCACCACAGGGCTATGGCTACACCTTC CASSPQGYGYTF
few TRBJ2-5 14 TRBV11-3 NA TGTGCCAGCAGCTTAGGGAACGGCCAAGAGACCCAGTACTTC CASSLGNGQETQYF